This TCR beta chain was found in a study of T cell responses to AZD1222 COVID-19 vaccine (dated by TCRdb to the early 2020s). Turning to the overall study: A total of roughly 240 trial participants underwent TCR sequencing, of whom around 200 received two doses of AZD1222 and about 25 received two doses of the MenACWY control vaccine. Trial participants were enrolled by age into 18-55, 56-69 and 70-plus year subgroups, with approximately 150, 28 and 58 TCR-sequenced participants respectively.

The germline V gene (reference sequence) provides CDR1 LNHNV and CDR2 YYDKDF. V sheds 3 bases and J sheds 1 base, leaving 6 bases between their ends. The CDR3 numbers 13 residues from cysteine through phenylalanine. The only DNA kept is the CDR3, 39 bases in frame from the first base. This specimen's time point label, interpreted: about 28 days (+/-7) after the second vaccine dose. AZD1222 recipients whose second dose came at about 4 weeks and those whose second dose came at about 12 weeks were combined into one group, since spike-specific TCR depth and breadth did not differ between the two schedules. The vaccinee samples were drawn from two UK trials, COV001 and COV002, one of which was a single-blind randomized controlled phase 2/3 trial testing AZD1222 (ChAdOx1 nCoV-19) in healthy adults. Trial participant PBMC samples were collected at day 0 and day 28 after the second dose for TCRbeta chain sequencing.

What the research found in general, with its limitations: Participants were mostly white British and included more females than males, and it was suggested by the authors that clonal diversity may have been underestimated. A significant rise in spike-specific TCR breadth and depth was observed after two AZD1222 doses relative to day 0 and relative to MenACWY recipients. The 56-69-year group was small, and its depth increase did not reach significance, likely because of low power. Conclusions about previously exposed vaccinees are limited because only 5 or 6 AZD1222 recipients were SARS-CoV-2 seropositive at baseline. Because no day 14 peak-response samples were available, the repertoires could be characterized only after the peak T cell response. The vaccine-associated CD4 TCRs covered the entire spike protein, and the dominant responses fell in regions 160-218 and 743-854. Reportedly, close to half of the unique spike-specific TCRs recognized epitopes lying outside the regions that are mutated in the B.1.351 and B.1.1.7 variants.

The CDR3 regions of human TCRbeta chains were subjected to immunosequencing. Per the authors' processing: Repertoire TCRs were matched against a reference library of SARS-CoV-2-specific TCRs generated with the MIRA antigen-specificity platform. Breadth was defined as the fraction of unique TCRs that were SARS-CoV-2-associated, and depth was defined as the fraction of total T cells that were SARS-CoV-2-associated. Each spike-specific TCR was assigned to its reactive spike region and to a CD4 or CD8 class using the MIRA data. Log10-transformed breadth and depth values were compared by one-way ANOVA with Sidak's multiple comparisons tests. This immuneACCESS table, as held by TCRdb, lists in-frame sequences with V and J called but not all clones. Of the missing ones, under half trace to an unresolved V gene in checked studies; the others have no known cause. The DNA gave D and trimming, while V, J and clone size come from that table. This sample comprises approximately 70,000 clones, about 80% of them detected only once. The top ten clonotypes cover roughly 13% of the sample.

A word on this clone: What this receptor recognizes is not known. Per-base quality was not reported, and no clone a single base away is much larger than it.

The source is an adult who received the AZD1222 COVID-19 vaccine. This chain joins TRBV15 to TRBJ2-5; the D gene remains uncertain. The sample consisted of peripheral blood, taken 28 days after the second AZD1222 dose. The nucleotides read TGTGCCACCAGCAGTGACTCCCAAGAGACCCAGTACTTC. Its product reads: CATSSDSQETQYF.